This T cell receptor beta chain was sequenced in a study of Graves' ophthalmopathy and Graves' hyperthyroidism. Study in general: The authors collected peripheral blood at initial diagnosis, before any treatment. Study-level findings and limits: Ophthalmopathy could be told apart from stable hyperthyroidism by a 13-signature model (around 85% sensitivity, about 80% specificity).

In its sample, this clonotype was seen many times. As yet, its antigen is unknown. RNA transcripts served as template for amplifying TCR beta CDR3 sequences. HTBI primers served in a first-round RT-PCR, which a second-round multiplex PCR followed. TCRdb fed the multiplex PCR reads into MiXCR, producing one record per CDR3 protein. This sample has about 620,000 distinct CDR3 sequences; about 20% occur once, and the top ten carry approximately 7.7%. Germline CDR1 MNHEY, CDR2 SVGAGI. The CDR3 is 15 amino acids. The V end lost 7 bases, the J end lost 3 bases, and 16 bases lay between the germline ends. Each diagnosis was determined on the basis of clinical symptoms, serum thyroxine, TRAb, thyroid ultrasound and orbital computed tomography. The authors isolated PBMCs from 10 ml of fresh peripheral blood.

V usage is TRBV6-5 and J usage is TRBJ1-3, with a weak D call TRBD1 (5 bases). Input material: peripheral blood. The receptor's source is a woman in her late teens or twenties with stable Graves' hyperthyroidism. Some clones in this sample may be carry-over from other donors' samples. This CDR3 reads CASILRRTFGNTIYF. The CDR3 DNA follows: TGTGCCAGCATCCTCCGGCGGACATTTGGAAACACCATATATTTT.